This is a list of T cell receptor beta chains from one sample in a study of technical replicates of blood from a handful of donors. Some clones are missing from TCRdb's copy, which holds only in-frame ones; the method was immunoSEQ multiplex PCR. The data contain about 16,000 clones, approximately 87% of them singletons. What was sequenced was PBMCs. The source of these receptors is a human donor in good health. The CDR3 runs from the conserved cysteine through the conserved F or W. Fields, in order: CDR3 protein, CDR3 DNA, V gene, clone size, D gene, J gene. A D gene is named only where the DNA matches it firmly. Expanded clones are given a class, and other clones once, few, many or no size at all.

CASSLGQGIYEQYF TGTGCCAGCAGCTTGGGACAGGGAATCTACGAGCAGTACTTC TRBV7-9 - TRBD1 TRBJ2-7
CASSPGQEGVLEQYF TGTGCCAGCTCACCAGGCCAGGAAGGCGTCCTAGAGCAGTACTTC TRBV18 once - TRBJ2-7
CASSLGGSEAFF TGTGCCAGCAGCCTGGGCGGGTCAGAAGCTTTCTTT TRBV6-5 - - TRBJ1-1
CASSLGQGPAFF TGTGCCAGCTCCCTGGGTCAGGGGCCAGCTTTCTTT TRBV4-2 - - TRBJ1-1
CASTRSYNEQFF TGTGCCAGCACTCGGTCCTACAATGAGCAGTTCTTC TRBV13 few - TRBJ2-1
CASSYWTGGNTEAFF TGTGCCAGCAGCTATTGGACAGGGGGCAACACTGAAGCTTTCTTT TRBV7-9 - TRBD1 TRBJ1-1
CASSSPTGTGANVLTF TGTGCCAGCTCATCCCCCACAGGGACTGGGGCCAACGTCCTGACTTTC TRBV18 - - TRBJ2-6
CASSYFGAGWEQFF TGTGCCAGCAGTTACTTTGGGGCTGGTTGGGAGCAGTTCTTC TRBV6-5 - - TRBJ2-1
CASSQDGQGGYNEQFF TGTGCCAGCAGCCAAGACGGGCAGGGGGGTTACAATGAGCAGTTCTTC TRBV4-2 - - TRBJ2-1
CASSASQHAEQFF TGTGCCAGCAGTGCCTCCCAACACGCTGAGCAGTTCTTC TRBV6-4 - - TRBJ2-1
CASSFRETQETQYF TGTGCCAGCAGCTTCCGGGAGACCCAAGAGACCCAGTACTTC TRBV11-2 - - TRBJ2-5
CASSEESGETQYF TGCGCCAGCAGTGAGGAGAGCGGGGAGACCCAGTACTTC TRBV10-2 - - TRBJ2-5
CASSLGGTSGSYEQYF TGTGCCAGCAGCTTGGGCGGGACTAGCGGAAGCTACGAGCAGTACTTC TRBV5-4 - TRBD2 TRBJ2-7
CASSQGGPGVKTQYF TGTGCCAGCAGTCAAGGGGGCCCGGGGGTGAAGACCCAGTACTTC TRBV27 - - TRBJ2-5
CASSLQGVEYEQYF TGTGCCAGCAGCTTACAGGGGGTAGAGTACGAGCAGTACTTC TRBV2 - TRBD1 TRBJ2-7
CASSVSQNTEAFF TGTGCCAGCAGTGTATCACAGAACACTGAAGCTTTCTTT TRBV2 - - TRBJ1-1
CASSPQATSGSETQYF TGTGCCAGCTCCCCCCAAGCGACCAGCGGGAGCGAGACCCAGTACTTC TRBV18 once TRBD2 TRBJ2-5
CASSPQGYYQPQHF TGTGCCAGCAGTCCCCAGGGTTACTATCAGCCCCAGCATTTT TRBV27 - - TRBJ1-5
CASSRGLGNTGELFF TGTGCCAGCAGCCGCGGACTAGGAAACACCGGGGAGCTGTTTTTT TRBV5-6 - TRBD2 TRBJ2-2
CASSRTGRLADTQYF TGTGCCAGCAGTAGGACAGGGCGACTCGCAGATACGCAGTATTTT TRBV10-3 - TRBD1 TRBJ2-3
CASSYAIGGAGELFF TGTGCCAGCAGTTACGCCATTGGGGGGGCCGGGGAGCTGTTTTTT TRBV6-5 - TRBD2 TRBJ2-2
CASSQGWSDYGYTF TGTGCCAGCAGCCAGGGTTGGAGCGACTATGGCTACACCTTC TRBV7-2 - - TRBJ1-2
CASSRLAGAYNEQFF TGTGCCAGCAGTAGACTAGCGGGAGCCTACAATGAGCAGTTCTTC TRBV6-4 - TRBD2 TRBJ2-1
CATSRDRWDSRNEQFF TGTGCCACCAGCAGAGATCGATGGGACTCCCGGAATGAGCAGTTCTTC TRBV15 - - TRBJ2-1
CASSVGVPYTGELFF TGTGCCAGCAGTGTAGGGGTCCCCTACACCGGGGAGCTGTTTTTT TRBV6-1 - - TRBJ2-2
CASREVSTDTQYF TGTGCCAGTAGGGAGGTTTCCACAGATACGCAGTATTTT TRBV19 - - TRBJ2-3
CAWSLGGAASGNTIYF TGTGCCTGGAGCCTCGGCGGCGCGGCCTCTGGAAACACCATATATTTT TRBV30 once - TRBJ1-3
CASSLGGTDNEQYF TGCGCCAGCAGCTTGGGGGGGACAGATAACGAGCAGTACTTC TRBV5-1 - TRBD1 TRBJ2-7
CAIWGSGELAGELFF TGTGCCATCTGGGGGTCGGGAGAATTGGCCGGGGAGCTGTTTTTT TRBV21-1 - - TRBJ2-2
CASTPEGTSGTEQFF TGTGCCAGCACGCCGGAGGGGACTAGCGGGACTGAGCAGTTCTTC TRBV2 - TRBD2 TRBJ2-1
CASSAPVTEAFF TGTGCCAGCAGTGCCCCAGTAACTGAAGCTTTCTTT TRBV28 - - TRBJ1-1
CASSYRPAANGGYTF TGTGCCAGCAGTTACAGGCCCGCTGCTAACGGGGGCTACACCTTC TRBV6-5 - - TRBJ1-2
CASSDNRRGNEQFF TGTGCCAGCAGCGACAACAGACGGGGGAATGAGCAGTTCTTC TRBV7-9 - - TRBJ2-1
CASSQRQADTQYF TGTGCCAGCAGTCAACGGCAGGCAGATACGCAGTATTTT TRBV11-1 - - TRBJ2-3
CASSSSLGGKTQYF TGTGCCAGCAGCTCCTCTCTCGGGGGAAAGACCCAGTACTTC TRBV11-2 - - TRBJ2-5
CAWSVWEHEQYF TGTGCCTGGAGTGTATGGGAGCACGAGCAGTACTTC TRBV30 - - TRBJ2-7
CATLERQSPSYNEQFF TGTGCCACCTTGGAGCGGCAATCTCCTTCCTACAATGAGCAGTTCTTC TRBV19 - - TRBJ2-1
CASRTGLYEQYF TGTGCCAGCAGGACGGGACTCTACGAGCAGTACTTC TRBV28 - - TRBJ2-7
CASSVNSGSGETQYF TGTGCCAGCAGTGTGAATAGCGGGAGTGGGGAGACCCAGTACTTC TRBV2 - TRBD2 TRBJ2-5
CASSLGRTDYEQYF TGCGCCAGCAGCTTGGGAAGGACAGACTACGAGCAGTACTTC TRBV5-1 - - TRBJ2-7
CASSGGRWADTQYF TGTGCCAGCAGTGGGGGGAGGTGGGCAGATACGCAGTATTTT TRBV28 - - TRBJ2-3
CASSTGQGISYEQYF TGTGCCAGTAGTACCGGACAGGGAATTTCCTACGAGCAGTACTTC TRBV19 once TRBD1 TRBJ2-7
CASPEEGYGNEQFF TGTGCCAGCCCTGAAGAGGGGTATGGAAATGAGCAGTTCTTC TRBV6-1 once - TRBJ2-1
CASSKFTGTSGINEQFF TGCGCCAGCAGCAAATTTACCGGGACTAGCGGGATAAATGAGCAGTTCTTC TRBV5-1 - TRBD2 TRBJ2-1
CASTLTGDTEAFF TGTGCCAGCACCCTCACAGGGGATACTGAAGCTTTCTTT TRBV21-1 - - TRBJ1-1
CASSFPRVTSGGQETQYF TGTGCCAGCAGCTTCCCTCGGGTGACTAGCGGGGGACAAGAGACCCAGTACTTC TRBV7-2 - TRBD2 TRBJ2-5
CASSEETSVYEQYF TGTGCCAGCAGTGAAGAAACTAGCGTCTACGAGCAGTACTTC TRBV6-5 - TRBD2 TRBJ2-7
CASSLDGQISYGYTF TGTGCCAGCAGTCTCGACGGACAGATCTCTTATGGCTACACCTTC TRBV6-1 once - TRBJ1-2
CASSEIDTEAFF TGTGCCAGCAGTGAAATAGACACTGAAGCTTTCTTT TRBV25-1 few - TRBJ1-1
CASSVAARDYAQDTQYF TGTGCCAGCAGCGTAGCAGCCCGGGACTACGCACAAGATACGCAGTATTTT TRBV9 - TRBD2 TRBJ2-3
CASSPGGDTQYF TGTGCCAGCAGTCCGGGAGGCGATACGCAGTATTTT TRBV7-7 - TRBD2 TRBJ2-3
CASSESLDQPQHF TGTGCCAGCAGTGAAAGTTTAGATCAGCCCCAGCATTTT TRBV2 few - TRBJ1-5
CASSRHVASGTDTQYF TGTGCCAGCAGCCGGCACGTCGCTAGCGGCACAGATACGCAGTATTTT TRBV5-8 - - TRBJ2-3